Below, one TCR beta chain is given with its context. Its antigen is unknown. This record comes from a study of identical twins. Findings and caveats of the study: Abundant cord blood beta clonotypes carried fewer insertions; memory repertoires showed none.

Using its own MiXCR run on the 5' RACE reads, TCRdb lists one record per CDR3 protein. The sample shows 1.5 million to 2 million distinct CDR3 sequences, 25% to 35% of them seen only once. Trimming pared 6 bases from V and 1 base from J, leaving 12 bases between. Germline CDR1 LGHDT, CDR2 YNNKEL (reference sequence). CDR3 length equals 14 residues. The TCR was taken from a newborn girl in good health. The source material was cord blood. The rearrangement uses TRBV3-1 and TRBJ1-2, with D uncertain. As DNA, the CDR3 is TGTGCCAGCAGTCCACGCAGGAGTAACTATGGCTACACCTTC. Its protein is CASSPRRSNYGYTF.